A few counts support the clone carrying this TCR beta chain. The CDR3 is 15 residues long. Germline trimming cut 5 bases from V and 6 bases from J; bases unmatched to any gene: 7. Germline CDR1 is MNHEY and CDR2 is SVGAGI. The sample belongs to a study of blood T cell repertoires in COVID-19. Overall study context: COVID-19 samples from acute and convalescent phases originated in the United States, Italy and Spain. The analysed material was cDNA or gDNA that came from T cells, B-cell-depleted T cells, or PBMCs.

Generated by immunoSEQ multiplex PCR, the TCRdb table keeps only in-frame clones and is missing some. The top ten hold around 2.9% of the sample, which has some 250,000 clones, 82% seen once. The chain is built from TRBV6-5 and TRBJ1-5; 10 nucleotides line up with TRBD1. The specimen was peripheral blood. The source is a woman aged 18-35 years with acute or convalescent COVID-19. The CDR3: CASSPGTGVLQPQHF. The DNA of the CDR3 is TGTGCCAGCAGTCCTGGGACAGGGGTTCTTCAGCCCCAGCATTTT.